The subject of this entry is one TCR beta chain. What this receptor recognizes is not known. There are no base qualities to consult, and no much larger clone falls within one base. The sample is drawn from a study of a mutant IDH1 vaccine in newly diagnosed glioma (dated by TCRdb to the early 2020s). Background on the whole study: Vaccination began 4-6 weeks after radiotherapy alone, or alongside temozolomide cycles in the chemotherapy-containing groups. The roughly 33 treated patients were approximately 62% male and approximately 40% female, with a mean age of around 40 years. Prior to enrollment, patients had been given standard therapy consisting of radiotherapy alone, temozolomide alone, or radiochemotherapy with temozolomide, with the combination given to most patients. The week-35 safety follow-up was designated visit V12, and the week-47 end of study was designated visit V13. Peripheral blood samples were drawn at six visits, namely V03 (baseline), V05, V07, V10, V12 and V13. Longitudinal TCRB deep sequencing was done for 25 to 30 treated patients, wherever samples were available for exploratory analyses.

The paper's findings and limits, for the study overall: Across multiple MHC alleles, vaccine-induced immune responses were seen in 90% to 95% of patients. Availability determined which PBMC samples were chosen for TCRB deep sequencing. It was noted by the authors that analyses of patient blood samples could not be reproduced owing to sample limitations. Changes in the top peripheral T cell clonotypes picked up by TCRB sequencing did not appear to be linked to pseudoprogression.

From its cysteine to its phenylalanine, the CDR3 spans 14 amino acids. Left in the record is the CDR3 DNA by itself, 42 bases read in frame from the first base. V loses 2 bases, J loses 5 bases, and the germline ends lie 12 bases apart. CDR1 and CDR2 are read off the germline V gene as MNHEY and SVGAGI. Library creation used the immunoSEQ multiplex PCR assay. Following the manufacturer's protocol, the hsTCRB Kit was used to amplify rearranged TCR beta chain sequences. An Illumina MiSeq was used to sequence the TCRB libraries. The study's processing was this. The kit vendor's proprietary platform handled demultiplexing, trimming and gene mapping. Imported from immuneACCESS, the table was reduced by TCRdb to in-frame sequences with V and J called. These copies leave out some clones; in studies compared against another copy, an unresolved V gene accounts for under half, and the cause of the remainder is not known. D and trimming were read from the DNA, whereas the V and J calls and clone size are those reported in that table. Across this sample there are tens of thousands of clones, with about 83% seen only once. The ten largest clones add up to 5.1% of the sample.

The meaning of the sample's time point label: week 35, safety follow-up. Every vaccine dose consisted of 300 ug of a 20-mer mutant IDH1 peptide in Montanide, administered subcutaneously together with topical imiquimod. Patients received eight vaccinations in weeks 1, 3, 5, 7, 11, 15, 19 and 23, corresponding to visits V03 through V10. The donors had newly diagnosed IDH1-mutant astrocytomas of WHO grade 3 or 4 that showed loss of nuclear ATRX. The samples were drawn from NOA16, a multicentre, single-arm, open-label phase I trial in Germany that tested a mutant IDH1 peptide vaccine in humans for the first time. Genomic DNA for TCRB sequencing was extracted from EDTA blood using the DNeasy Blood and Tissue Kit.

The receptor's source is a woman between 50 and 59 years old with glioma. Specimen: PBMCs, collected from a glioma patient whose treatment included an IDH1 peptide vaccine. This chain is built from TRBV6-5 and TRBJ1-1; matching of 5 bases hints at TRBD1 as the D gene. The CDR3 protein sequence reads: CASSYGGEGTEAFF. DNA sequence: TGTGCCAGCAGTTACGGGGGAGAGGGAACTGAAGCTTTCTTT.